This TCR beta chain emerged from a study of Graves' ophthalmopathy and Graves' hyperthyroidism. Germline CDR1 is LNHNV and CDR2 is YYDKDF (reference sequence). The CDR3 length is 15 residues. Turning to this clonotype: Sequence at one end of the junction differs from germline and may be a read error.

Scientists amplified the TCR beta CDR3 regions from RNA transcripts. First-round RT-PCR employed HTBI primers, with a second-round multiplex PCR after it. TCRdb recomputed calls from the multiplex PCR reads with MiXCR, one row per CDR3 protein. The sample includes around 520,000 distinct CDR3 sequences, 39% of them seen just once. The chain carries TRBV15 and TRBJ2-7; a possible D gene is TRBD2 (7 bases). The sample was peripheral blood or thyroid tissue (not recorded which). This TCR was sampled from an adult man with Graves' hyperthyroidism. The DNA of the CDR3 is TGTGCCACCGGCAGAGGTGAGGGGGGGCGCGACGAGCAGTACTTC. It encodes CATGRGEGGRDEQYF.